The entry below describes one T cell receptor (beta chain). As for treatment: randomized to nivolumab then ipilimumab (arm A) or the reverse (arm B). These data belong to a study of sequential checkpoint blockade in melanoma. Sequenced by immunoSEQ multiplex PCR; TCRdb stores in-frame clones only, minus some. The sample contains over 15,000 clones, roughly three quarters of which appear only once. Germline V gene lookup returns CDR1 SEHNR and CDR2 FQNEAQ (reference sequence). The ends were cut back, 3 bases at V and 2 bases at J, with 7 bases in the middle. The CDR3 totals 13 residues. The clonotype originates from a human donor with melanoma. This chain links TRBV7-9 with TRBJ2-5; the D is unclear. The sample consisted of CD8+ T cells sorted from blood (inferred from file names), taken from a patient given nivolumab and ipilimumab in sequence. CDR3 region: CASSFTVQETQYF. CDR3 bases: TGTGCCAGCAGCTTCACGGTACAAGAGACCCAGTACTTC. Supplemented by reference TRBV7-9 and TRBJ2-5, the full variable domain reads DTGVSQNPRHKITKRGQNVTFRCDPISEHNRLYWYRQTLGQGPEFLTYFQNEAQLEKSRLLSDRFSAERPKGSFSTLEIQRTEQGDSAMYLCASSFTVQETQYFGPGTRLLVL.